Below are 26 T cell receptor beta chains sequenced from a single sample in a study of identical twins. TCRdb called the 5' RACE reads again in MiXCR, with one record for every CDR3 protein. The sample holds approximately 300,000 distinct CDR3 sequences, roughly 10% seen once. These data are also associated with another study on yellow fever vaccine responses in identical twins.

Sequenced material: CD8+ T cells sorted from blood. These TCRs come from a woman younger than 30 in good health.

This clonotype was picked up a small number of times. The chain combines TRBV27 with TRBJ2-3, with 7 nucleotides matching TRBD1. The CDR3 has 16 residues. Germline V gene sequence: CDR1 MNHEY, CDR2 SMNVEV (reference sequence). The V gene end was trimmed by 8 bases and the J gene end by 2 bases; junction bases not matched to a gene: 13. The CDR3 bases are TGTGCCAGCCACGGCGAGGGGGCGATTTTCACAGATACGCAGTATTTT. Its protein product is CASHGEGAIFTDTQYF.

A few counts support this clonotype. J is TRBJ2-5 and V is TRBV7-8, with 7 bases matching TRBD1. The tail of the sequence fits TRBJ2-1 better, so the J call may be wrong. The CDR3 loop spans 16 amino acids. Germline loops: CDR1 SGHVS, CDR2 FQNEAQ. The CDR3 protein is CASSLARDRDQETQFF. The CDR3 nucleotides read TGTGCCAGCAGCTTAGCGCGTGACAGGGACCAAGAGACCCAGTTCTTC.

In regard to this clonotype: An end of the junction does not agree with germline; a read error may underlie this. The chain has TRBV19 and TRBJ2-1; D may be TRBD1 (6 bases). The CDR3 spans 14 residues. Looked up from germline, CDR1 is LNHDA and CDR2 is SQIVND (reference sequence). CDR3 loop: CTSSIPGAYNEQFF. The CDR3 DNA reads TGTACCAGTAGTATACCAGGGGCCTACAATGAGCAGTTCTTC.

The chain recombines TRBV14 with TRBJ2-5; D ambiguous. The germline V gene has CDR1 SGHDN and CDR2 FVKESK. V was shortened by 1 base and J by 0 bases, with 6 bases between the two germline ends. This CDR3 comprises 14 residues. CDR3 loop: CASSQAMYQETQYF. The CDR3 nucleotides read TGTGCCAGCAGCCAAGCGATGTACCAAGAGACCCAGTACTTC.

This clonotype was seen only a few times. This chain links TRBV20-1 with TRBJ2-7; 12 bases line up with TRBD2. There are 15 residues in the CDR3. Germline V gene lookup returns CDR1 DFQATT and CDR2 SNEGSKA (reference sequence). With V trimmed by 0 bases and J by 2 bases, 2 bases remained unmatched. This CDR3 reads CSARDWTSGAYEQYF. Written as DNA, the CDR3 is TGCAGTGCTAGAGACTGGACTAGCGGGGCCTACGAGCAGTACTTC.

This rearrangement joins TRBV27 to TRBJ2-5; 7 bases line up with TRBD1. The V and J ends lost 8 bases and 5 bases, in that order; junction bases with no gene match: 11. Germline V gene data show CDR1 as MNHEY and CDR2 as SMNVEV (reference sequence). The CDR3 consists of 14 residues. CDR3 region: CASGPRTGQETQYF. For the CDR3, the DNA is TGTGCCAGCGGACCCCGGACAGGCCAGGAGACCCAGTACTTC.

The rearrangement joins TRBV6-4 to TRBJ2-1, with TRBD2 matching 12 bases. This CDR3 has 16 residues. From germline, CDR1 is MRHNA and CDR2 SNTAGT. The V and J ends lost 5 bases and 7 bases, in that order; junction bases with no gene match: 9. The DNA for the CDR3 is TGTGCCAGCAGTCCTCTAGCGGGGGGGTCACGGAATGAGCAGTTCTTC. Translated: CASSPLAGGSRNEQFF.

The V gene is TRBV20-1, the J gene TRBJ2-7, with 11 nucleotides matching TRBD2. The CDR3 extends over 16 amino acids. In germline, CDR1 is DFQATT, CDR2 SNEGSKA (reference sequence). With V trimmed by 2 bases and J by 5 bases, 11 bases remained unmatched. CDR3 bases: TGCAGTGCTAGATCTATTAGCGGGGGGGCCAGCGACGAGCAGTACTTC. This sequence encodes CSARSISGGASDEQYF.

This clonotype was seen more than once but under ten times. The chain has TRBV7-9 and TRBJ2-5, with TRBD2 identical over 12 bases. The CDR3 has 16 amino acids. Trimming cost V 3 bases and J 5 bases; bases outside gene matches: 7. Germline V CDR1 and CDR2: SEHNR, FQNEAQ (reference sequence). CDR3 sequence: CASSFLAGGPRETQYF. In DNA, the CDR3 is TGTGCCAGCAGCTTCCTAGCGGGGGGGCCCAGGGAGACCCAGTACTTC. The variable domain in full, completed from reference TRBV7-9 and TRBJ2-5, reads DTGVSQNPRHKITKRGQNVTFRCDPISEHNRLYWYRQTLGQGPEFLTYFQNEAQLEKSRLLSDRFSAERPKGSFSTLEIQRTEQGDSAMYLCASSFLAGGPRETQYFGPGTRLLVL.

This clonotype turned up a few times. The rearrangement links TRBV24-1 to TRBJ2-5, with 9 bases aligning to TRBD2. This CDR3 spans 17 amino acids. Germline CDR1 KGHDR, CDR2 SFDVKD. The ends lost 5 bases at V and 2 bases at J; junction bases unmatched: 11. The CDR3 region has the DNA TGTGCCACCAGTGGCAGCGGGGGGTTCGAGGGACAAGAGACCCAGTACTTC. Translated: CATSGSGGFEGQETQYF.

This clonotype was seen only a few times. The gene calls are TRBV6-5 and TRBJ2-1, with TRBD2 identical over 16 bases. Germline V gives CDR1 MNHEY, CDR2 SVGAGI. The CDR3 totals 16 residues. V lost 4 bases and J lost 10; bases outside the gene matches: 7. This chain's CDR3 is CASSLGLAGGLEEQFF. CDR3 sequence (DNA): TGTGCCAGCAGTTTGGGACTAGCGGGGGGGCTCGAAGAGCAGTTCTTC.

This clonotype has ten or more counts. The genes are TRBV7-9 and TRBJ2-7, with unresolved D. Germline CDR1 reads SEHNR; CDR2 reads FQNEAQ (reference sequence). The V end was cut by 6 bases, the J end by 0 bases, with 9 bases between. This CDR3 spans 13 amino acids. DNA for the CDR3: TGTGCCAGCAGTTCCGACGGCTCCTACGAGCAGTACTTC. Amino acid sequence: CASSSDGSYEQYF.

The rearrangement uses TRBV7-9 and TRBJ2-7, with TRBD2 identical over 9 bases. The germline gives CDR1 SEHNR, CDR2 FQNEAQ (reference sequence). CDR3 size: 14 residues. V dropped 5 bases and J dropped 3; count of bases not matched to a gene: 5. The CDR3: CASSGRTSDYEQYF. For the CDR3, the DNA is TGTGCCAGCAGCGGAAGGACTAGCGACTACGAGCAGTACTTC.

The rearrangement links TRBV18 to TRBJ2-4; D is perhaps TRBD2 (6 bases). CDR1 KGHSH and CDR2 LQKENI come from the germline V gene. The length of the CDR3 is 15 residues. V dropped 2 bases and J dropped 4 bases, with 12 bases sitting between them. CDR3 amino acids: CASSPTTEGKNIQYF. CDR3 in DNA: TGTGCCAGCTCACCAACCACGGAGGGGAAAAACATTCAGTACTTC.

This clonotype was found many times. Here the CDR3 DNA reads TGCAGCGTTGAAGATCTGTCAGGGAGAGCCTACGAGCAGTACTTC. It specifies CSVEDLSGRAYEQYF. The chain has TRBV29-1 and TRBJ2-7; D may correspond to TRBD1 or TRBD2 (5 bases each). Trimming left V 0 bases short and J 2 bases short, with 14 bases between. The germline CDR1 and CDR2 sequences are SQVTM and ANQGSEA. The CDR3 is made up of 15 amino acids.

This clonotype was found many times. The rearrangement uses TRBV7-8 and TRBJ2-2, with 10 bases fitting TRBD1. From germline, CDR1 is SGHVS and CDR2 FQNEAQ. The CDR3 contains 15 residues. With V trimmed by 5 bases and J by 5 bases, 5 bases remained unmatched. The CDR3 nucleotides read TGTGCCAGCAGCCCCGGGACAGGGGTGACCGGGGAGCTGTTTTTT. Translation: CASSPGTGVTGELFF.

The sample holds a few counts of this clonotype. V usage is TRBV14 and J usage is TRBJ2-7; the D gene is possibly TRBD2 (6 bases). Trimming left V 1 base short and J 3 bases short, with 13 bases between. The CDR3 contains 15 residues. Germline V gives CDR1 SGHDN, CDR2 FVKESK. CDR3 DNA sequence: TGTGCCAGCAGCCAAGCGGGGGATTTGTTCTACGAGCAGTACTTC. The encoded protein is CASSQAGDLFYEQYF.

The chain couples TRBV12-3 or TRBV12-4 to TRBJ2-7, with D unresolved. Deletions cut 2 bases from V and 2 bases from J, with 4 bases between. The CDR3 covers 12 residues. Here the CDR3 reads CASSLTTYEQYF. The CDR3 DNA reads TGTGCCAGCAGTTTAACGACCTACGAGCAGTACTTC.

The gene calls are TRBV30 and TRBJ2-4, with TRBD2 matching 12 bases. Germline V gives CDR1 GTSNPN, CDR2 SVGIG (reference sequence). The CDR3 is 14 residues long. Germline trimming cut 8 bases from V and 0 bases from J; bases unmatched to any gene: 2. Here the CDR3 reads CAGGLAGAKNIQYF. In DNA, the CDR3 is TGTGCCGGGGGACTAGCGGGAGCCAAAAACATTCAGTACTTC.

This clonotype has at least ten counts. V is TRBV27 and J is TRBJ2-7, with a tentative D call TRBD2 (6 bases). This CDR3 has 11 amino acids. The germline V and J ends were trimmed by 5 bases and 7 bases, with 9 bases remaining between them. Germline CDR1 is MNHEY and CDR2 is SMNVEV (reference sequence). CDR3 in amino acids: CASSQAGEQYF. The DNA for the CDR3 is TGTGCCAGCAGTCAGGCGGGGGAGCAGTACTTC.

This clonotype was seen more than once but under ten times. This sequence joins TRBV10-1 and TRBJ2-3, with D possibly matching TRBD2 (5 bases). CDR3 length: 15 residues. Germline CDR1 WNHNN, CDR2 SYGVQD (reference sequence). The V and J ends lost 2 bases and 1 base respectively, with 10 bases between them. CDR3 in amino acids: CASSEGLLGTDTQYF. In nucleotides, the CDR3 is TGCGCCAGCAGTGAGGGACTTTTAGGCACAGATACGCAGTATTTT.

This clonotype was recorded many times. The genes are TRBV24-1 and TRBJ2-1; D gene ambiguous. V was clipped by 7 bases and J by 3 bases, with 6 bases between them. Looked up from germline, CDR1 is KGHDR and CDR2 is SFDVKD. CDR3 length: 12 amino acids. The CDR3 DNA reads TGTGCCACCAGGACGGACTACAATGAGCAGTTCTTC. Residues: CATRTDYNEQFF.

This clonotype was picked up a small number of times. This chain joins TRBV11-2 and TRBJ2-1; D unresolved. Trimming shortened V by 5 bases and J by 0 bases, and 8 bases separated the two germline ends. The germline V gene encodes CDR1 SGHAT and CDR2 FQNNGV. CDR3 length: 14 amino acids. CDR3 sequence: CASSSESSYNEQFF. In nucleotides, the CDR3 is TGTGCCAGCAGCAGTGAGAGCTCCTACAATGAGCAGTTCTTC.

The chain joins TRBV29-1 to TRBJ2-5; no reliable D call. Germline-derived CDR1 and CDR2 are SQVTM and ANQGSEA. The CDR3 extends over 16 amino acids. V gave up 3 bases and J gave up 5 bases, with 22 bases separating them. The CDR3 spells CSVENPDIILKETQYF. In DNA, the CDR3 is TGCAGCGTTGAGAATCCTGATATTATTTTGAAGGAGACCCAGTACTTC.

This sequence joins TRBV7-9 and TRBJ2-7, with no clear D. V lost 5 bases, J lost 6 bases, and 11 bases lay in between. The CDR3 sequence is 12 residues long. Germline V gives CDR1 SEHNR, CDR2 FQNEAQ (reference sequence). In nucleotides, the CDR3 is TGTGCCAGCAGCCATACTGCGCCCGAGCAGTACTTC. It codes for CASSHTAPEQYF.

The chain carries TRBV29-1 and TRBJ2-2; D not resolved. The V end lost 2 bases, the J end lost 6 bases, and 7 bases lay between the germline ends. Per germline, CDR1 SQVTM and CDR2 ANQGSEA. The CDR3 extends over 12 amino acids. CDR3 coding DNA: TGCAGCGTTGAAATCACAGCCGGGGAGCTGTTTTTT. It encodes CSVEITAGELFF.